These T cell receptor beta chains were read from a single sample in a study of blood T cell repertoires in COVID-19. Sequenced by immunoSEQ multiplex PCR; TCRdb stores in-frame clones only, minus some. Of around 180,000 clones in the sample, about 85% were seen once. The sequenced material came from peripheral blood. These TCRs come from a woman older than 75 with acute or convalescent COVID-19. Both conserved end residues are trimmed from each CDR3. D genes are given only for firm matches.

d_call j_call v_call cdr3_aa
- TRBJ1-2 TRBV5-4 ASSEKQGVNYGYT
- TRBJ2-2 TRBV14 ASSQDSVVAAGELF
TRBD1 TRBJ2-7 TRBV5-8 ASSLPPGQSLG
TRBD2 TRBJ2-7 TRBV4-1 ASSPIKTSGRPYEQY
TRBD2 TRBJ2-7 TRBV7-2 ASSNSGGAYEQY
- TRBJ1-2 TRBV5-1 ASSLEARIPGYGYT
- TRBJ1-3 TRBV18 ASSPQGVANGNTIY
- TRBJ1-4 TRBV19 ASSGSRSASFNEKLF
TRBD1 TRBJ1-2 TRBV5-4 ASSLGAGQGYGYT
TRBD1 TRBJ1-4 TRBV14 ASSQAGQGPNEKLF
TRBD1 TRBJ1-2 TRBV5-1 ASREGSGGNYGYT
- TRBJ1-6 TRBV21-1 ASSPLESLH
- TRBJ1-5 TRBV2 ASREGRARNQPQH
TRBD1 TRBJ1-5 TRBV6-5 ASSSGQGAVQPQH
- TRBJ2-7 TRBV18 ASSPQGGPGNEQY
TRBD1 TRBJ2-3 TRBV7-2 ASSQRQGEDTQY
- TRBJ1-5 TRBV30 AWADSEDQPQH
- TRBJ2-3 TRBV6-5 ASTRGSSTDTQY
TRBD1 TRBJ1-6 TRBV7-2 ASSPRIGGGSPLH
- TRBJ1-6 TRBV3-1/TRBV3-2 ASSHPDSPLH
- TRBJ2-7 TRBV5-1 ASSLGQANGEQY
- TRBJ1-3 TRBV5-1 ASSLVGPGSSGNTIY
TRBD1 TRBJ2-1 TRBV19 ASSKGGDRGNEQF
- TRBJ1-3 TRBV29-1 SVERQGIDTIY
TRBD1 TRBJ1-2 TRBV19 ASSIRTGTNYGYT
- TRBJ1-3 TRBV7-2 ASSFMVQGSGNTIY
- TRBJ2-1 TRBV6-1 ASREHTGLSYNEQF
TRBD1 TRBJ1-1 TRBV30 AWRQGASTEAF
TRBD2 TRBJ2-5 TRBV12-5 ASGLAGGETQY
- TRBJ1-5 TRBV7-2 ASSLLGPRNQPQH
- TRBJ2-1 TRBV5-1 ASHISSYNEQF
TRBD2 TRBJ2-3 TRBV5-4 ASSSSGGGTDTQY
TRBD1 TRBJ2-7 TRBV7-2 ASSNSPGQTYEQY
- TRBJ2-3 TRBV11-3 ASSLTATDTQY
- TRBJ2-3 TRBV21-1 ASSKVGADRGRTDTQY
TRBD1 TRBJ1-6 TRBV7-3 ASSSHQIDRGRNSPLH
- TRBJ1-2 TRBV18 ASSPAREDYGYT